Following are 19 T cell receptor beta chains from one sample sequenced in a study of blood T cell repertoires in COVID-19. TCRdb keeps only in-frame clones here, not all; method: immunoSEQ multiplex PCR. The sample records some 350,000 clones, about nine tenths being singletons. What was sequenced was peripheral blood. The receptors here all came from a woman aged 70 to 79 with COVID-19, enrolled during active disease.

This clone has only one observation. The genes are TRBV5-1 and TRBJ2-7; TRBD1 matches at 10 bases. From germline, CDR1 is SGHRS and CDR2 YFSETQ. The CDR3 is 15 amino acids. Trimming removed 0 bases from V and 6 bases from J; junction bases left unmatched: 6. As DNA, the CDR3 is TGCGCCAGCAGCTTGGGAGGGGACAGGGGTAGCGAGCAGTACTTC. This sequence encodes CASSLGGDRGSEQYF. Variable domain in full (rest from reference TRBV5-1 and TRBJ2-7): KAGVTQTPRYLIKTRGQQVTLSCSPISGHRSVSWYQQTPGQGLQFLFEYFSETQRNKGNFPGRFSGRQFSNSRSEMNVSTLELGDSALYLCASSLGGDRGSEQYFGPGTRLTVT.

The chain links TRBV29-1 to TRBJ2-5; 16 bases fit TRBD2. CDR1 is SQVTM and CDR2 is ANQGSEA in the germline V gene. The length of the CDR3 is 17 residues. The trim removed 3 bases at V and 1 base at J, leaving 5 bases unmatched. The CDR3 DNA reads as TGCAGCGTTGATGGGACTAGCGGGGGGGGACCCCAAGAGACCCAGTACTTC. Its protein product is CSVDGTSGGGPQETQYF.

This CDR3 is CASSPSGTAFYEQYF. Here the CDR3 DNA reads TGTGCCAGTAGTCCCTCTGGGACAGCCTTTTACGAGCAGTACTTC. The chain is built from TRBV19 and TRBJ2-7; 7 bases line up with TRBD1. The CDR3 contains 15 residues. The germline V gene has CDR1 LNHDA and CDR2 SQIVND (reference sequence). V shed 5 bases and J 4 bases; nucleotides not matched to a gene: 11.

V gene TRBV6-5 combines with J gene TRBJ1-1; TRBD1 matches 10 bases. After removal of 10 bases from V and 5 bases from J, the junction contained 4 bases not matched to a gene. This CDR3 contains 12 residues. The germline V gene has CDR1 MNHEY and CDR2 SVGAGI. The DNA for the CDR3 is TGTGCCACCGGACAGGGGGGGACTGAAGCTTTCTTT. Translated, it gives CATGQGGTEAFF.

The chain couples TRBV12-3 or TRBV12-4 to TRBJ2-5, with a tentative D call TRBD2 (6 bases). CDR3 length: 13 residues. Trimming stripped 2 bases from V and 5 bases from J, with 9 bases between. CDR3 nucleotides: TGTGCCAGCAGTTTACAGAGCGGGGAGACCCAGTACTTC. Its protein is CASSLQSGETQYF.

The chain couples TRBV4-2 to TRBJ2-7; 8 nucleotides line up with TRBD1. V was pared by 2 bases and J by 6 bases, with 3 bases of the junction left unmatched. The CDR3 is made up of 13 amino acids. From germline, CDR1 is LGHNA and CDR2 YNFKEQ. CDR3 in amino acids: CASSQNRGVEQYF. CDR3 DNA sequence: TGTGCCAGCAGCCAAAACAGGGGGGTCGAGCAGTACTTC.

Only one count was recorded for this clone. This rearrangement joins TRBV21-1 to TRBJ1-3; the table names TRBD1, a call not compared with the DNA. TRBV21-1 is a pseudogene segment. The CDR3 spans 18 residues. This CDR3 is CASSKGFIVQSSGNTIYF. The DNA of the CDR3 is TGTGCCAGCAGCAAAGGATTTATAGTACAGAGCTCTGGAAACACCATATATTTT.

The chain employs TRBV6-5 and TRBJ2-7; 9 bases fit TRBD2. The CDR3 runs to 15 residues. Germline V CDR1 and CDR2: MNHEY, SVGAGI. The ends lost 6 bases at V and 4 bases at J; junction bases unmatched: 10. Here the CDR3 reads CASSPNPSGAYEQYF. The CDR3 DNA is TGTGCCAGCAGCCCCAACCCTAGCGGGGCATACGAGCAGTACTTC.

The chain joins TRBV7-9 to TRBJ2-3; possible D gene TRBD2, 5 bases. The CDR3 is 14 amino acids. Germline values: CDR1 SEHNR, CDR2 FQNEAQ (reference sequence). The ends were cut back, 6 bases at V and 3 bases at J, with 13 bases in the middle. The CDR3 DNA is TGTGCCAGCAGGCCACGCGGGTTTACAGATACGCAGTATTTT. Translating it yields CASRPRGFTDTQYF.

The chain joins TRBV11-1 to TRBJ1-1; unclear D gene. From germline, CDR1 is SGHAT and CDR2 FQDESV (reference sequence). Trimming pared 3 bases from V and 0 bases from J, leaving 5 bases between. This CDR3 has 13 residues. The CDR3 sequence: CASSFLVNTEAFF. In nucleotides, the CDR3 is TGTGCCAGCAGCTTCCTAGTGAACACTGAAGCTTTCTTT.

The CDR3 region is CASSAIGGAGETQYF. The CDR3 DNA follows: TGCGCCAGCAGCGCGATCGGGGGGGCCGGGGAGACCCAGTACTTC. The chain employs TRBV5-1 and TRBJ2-5, with TRBD2 matching 8 bases. Trimming cost V 4 bases and J 5 bases; bases outside gene matches: 10. Germline CDR1 SGHRS, CDR2 YFSETQ. This CDR3 is 15 amino acids long.

The rearrangement joins TRBV11-1 to TRBJ2-5; 8 positions agree with TRBD2. There are 14 residues in the CDR3. The V gene's germline CDR1 is SGHAT and CDR2 FQDESV (reference sequence). The junction had 6 bases not matched to a gene; V was cut back by 5 bases and J by 4 bases. The CDR3 here is CASSPAGARETQYF. The CDR3 DNA reads TGTGCCAGCAGCCCAGCGGGGGCTCGAGAGACCCAGTACTTC.

The CDR3 bases are TGTGCCAGCAGCAAAGCGCTTGTTGGGGACAGTCTAAATCAGCCCCAGCATTTT. It is translated as CASSKALVGDSLNQPQHF. The chain recombines TRBV21-1 with TRBJ1-5; the DNA was not compared with TRBD1, the D call given in the table. TRBV21-1 is a recognized pseudogene. The CDR3 consists of 18 residues.

The V call is TRBV5-5, the J call TRBJ1-2; 7 nucleotides align to TRBD1. The trim removed 2 bases at V and 3 bases at J, leaving 7 bases unmatched. The CDR3 is made up of 15 amino acids. CDR1 and CDR2 (germline): SGHKS, YYEKEE (reference sequence). The CDR3 region is CASSLETGSHYGYTF. CDR3 DNA: TGTGCCAGCAGCTTAGAGACAGGGAGCCACTATGGCTACACCTTC.

V is TRBV7-6 and J is TRBJ2-1; 15 bases are a match to TRBD2. The CDR3 extends over 16 amino acids. Germline lookup yields CDR1 SGHVS and CDR2 FNYEAQ. The V gene end was trimmed by 5 bases and the J gene end by 5 bases; junction bases not matched to a gene: 4. CDR3 DNA sequence: TGTGCCAGCAGCCGGACTAGCGGGGGGGCAGACAATGAGCAGTTCTTC. Translating it yields CASSRTSGGADNEQFF.

The V gene is TRBV29-1, the J gene TRBJ1-2, with TRBD1 matching 7 bases. V lost 4 bases and J lost 1; bases outside the gene matches: 9. CDR1 and CDR2 (germline): SQVTM, ANQGSEA. This CDR3 has 15 amino acids. The CDR3, as DNA: TGCAGCGTTGCAGGGACAGTGAATAATAACTATGGCTACACCTTC. Encoded protein: CSVAGTVNNNYGYTF.

The V and J genes are TRBV19 and TRBJ1-1; a weak D match, TRBD1 (5 bases). The CDR3 is made up of 17 amino acids. Per the germline V gene, CDR1 is LNHDA and CDR2 is SQIVND (reference sequence). Trimming took 5 bases from V and 1 from J, leaving 20 bases between them. The CDR3 DNA follows: TGTGCCAGTAGTTCTGCTCAGTGGAGGGGCCGGAACACTGAAGCTTTCTTT. Translating it yields CASSSAQWRGRNTEAFF. The entire variable domain, with the rest obtained from reference TRBV19 and TRBJ1-1, is as follows: DGGITQSPKYLFRKEGQNVTLSCEQNLNHDAMYWYRQDPGQGLRLIYYSQIVNDFQKGDIAEGYSVSREKKESFPLTVTSAQKNPTAFYLCASSSAQWRGRNTEAFFGQGTRLTVV.

The DNA of the CDR3 is TGTGCCATCAGTGACCCTTTACTGGGGGGGTTCAACGAGCAGTACTTC. Its translation: CAISDPLLGGFNEQYF. J is TRBJ2-7 and V is TRBV10-3, with 7 nucleotides matching TRBD2. Per the germline V gene, CDR1 is ENHRY and CDR2 is SYGVKD. The J segment lost 5 bases and the V segment lost 3 bases, leaving 13 bases of the junction unmatched. The CDR3 is 16 residues long.

The rearrangement uses TRBV13 and TRBJ2-7, with 10 bases fitting TRBD2. CDR1 and CDR2 (germline): PRHDT, FYEKMQ (reference sequence). The ends lost 5 bases at V and 2 bases at J; junction bases unmatched: 12. This CDR3 comprises 17 residues. CDR3 in amino acids: CASSQAASGGSPYEQYF. DNA for the CDR3: TGTGCCAGCAGCCAGGCGGCTAGCGGGGGTTCCCCCTACGAGCAGTACTTC.